What follows are 25 T cell receptor beta chains derived from one specimen sequenced in a study of shared clonotypes between healthy human individuals. Only in-frame clones appear in the TCRdb table, and some are missing; sequencing was by immunoSEQ multiplex PCR. In the table there are 400,000 or so clones, 96% of which are singletons. Specimen: memory CD8+ T cells sorted from blood. Described subset: CD45RO+ cells pooled with CCR7-negative TemRA cells. The receptor set was obtained from a young man in good health.

This clone was observed once. The chain carries TRBV29-1 and TRBJ2-3; D gene ambiguous. CDR3 length: 14 residues. The V gene lost 3 bases and the J gene lost 3 bases, with 13 bases spanning the gap. Germline V gene lookup returns CDR1 SQVTM and CDR2 ANQGSEA. The CDR3: CSVESVWATDTQYF. The CDR3 DNA sequence: TGCAGCGTTGAGTCGGTGTGGGCTACAGATACGCAGTATTTT.

In the case of this clone: Germline and junction disagree at one end, which may indicate a read error. This sample includes further DNA sequences coding for the same CDR3. This CDR3 is CASSFGFTEAFF. The CDR3 DNA sequence: TGTGCCAGCAGCTTTGGGTTCACTGAGGCTTTCTTT. The rearrangement uses TRBV5-6 and TRBJ1-1; D unresolved. CDR1 is SGHDT, CDR2 YYEEEE, per germline. This CDR3 has 12 residues. Complete variable domain (other parts from reference TRBV5-6 and TRBJ1-1): DAGVTQSPTHLIKTRGQQVTLRCSPKSGHDTVSWYQQALGQGPQFIFQYYEEEERQRGNFPDRFSGHQFPNYSSELNVNALLLGDSALYLCASSFGFTEAFFGQGTRLTVV.

In this sample, this clone turned up once. The chain employs TRBV25-1 and TRBJ1-6, with D tentatively TRBD1 (5 bases). CDR1 is MGHDK, CDR2 SYGVNS, per germline. Trimming pared 2 bases from V and 9 bases from J, leaving 5 bases between. The CDR3 has 12 residues. CDR3 in DNA: TGTGCCAGCAGTGAAGGGGGTTCACCCCTCCACTTT. It codes for CASSEGGSPLHF.

V is TRBV5-6 and J is TRBJ1-5; 7 bases fit TRBD1. The germline gives CDR1 SGHDT, CDR2 YYEEEE. V lost 5 bases, J lost 0 bases, and 14 bases stayed unmatched. CDR3 length: 18 residues. CDR3: CASSSWTEGAYSNQPQHF. The CDR3 region has the DNA TGTGCCAGCAGTTCGTGGACAGAGGGGGCTTATAGCAATCAGCCCCAGCATTTT.

The chain recombines TRBV2 with TRBJ1-5; unclear D gene. CDR3 length: 13 residues. Between the trimmed V and J ends, which lost 5 bases and 11 bases, there was a span of 16 bases. Germline V lookup: CDR1 SNHLY, CDR2 FYNNEI. CDR3 in amino acids: CASSPDVVWAQHF. The DNA for the CDR3 is TGTGCCAGCAGTCCCGATGTTGTTTGGGCCCAGCATTTT.

Comments on this clone: Since the CDR3 does not end with the conserved phenylalanine or tryptophan, this likely comes from a read error. No DNA is shown, since the ends of the CDR3 on it are uncertain; the CDR3 is the one TCRdb lists. The chain uses TRBV27 and TRBJ2-7. The CDR3 adds up to 9 amino acids, both ends counted. Germline CDR1 and CDR2: MNHEY and SMNVEV (reference sequence). The chain's CDR3 is CADTARGQI.

The chain recombines TRBV7-2 with TRBJ2-7; D may be TRBD2 (5 bases). Germline-derived CDR1 and CDR2 are SGHTA and FQGNSA. The V end was cut by 0 bases, the J end by 2 bases, with 14 bases between. The CDR3 contains 16 residues. CDR3 loop: CASSLAPRRPPYEQYF. Written as DNA, the CDR3 is TGTGCCAGCAGCTTAGCACCCCGGAGGCCTCCCTACGAGCAGTACTTC.

The genes are TRBV4-2 and TRBJ1-2; maybe TRBD1 (5 bases). This CDR3 spans 15 amino acids. V was cut by 0 bases and J by 5 bases, with 13 bases left in between. Germline CDR1 is LGHNA and CDR2 is YNFKEQ. DNA for the CDR3: TGTGCCAGCAGCCAAGATTTGGGGGGAGATTATGGCTACACCTTC. Protein product: CASSQDLGGDYGYTF.

In this sample, this clone turned up once. V usage is TRBV29-1 and J usage is TRBJ1-5, with D possibly matching TRBD1 (6 bases). V lost 5 bases to trimming and J lost 3 bases, with 8 bases between them. In germline, CDR1 is SQVTM, CDR2 ANQGSEA. This CDR3 has 12 residues. The CDR3 nucleotides read TGCAGCGTTAAGGGACACAATCAGCCCCAGCATTTT. Its protein product is CSVKGHNQPQHF.

This chain connects TRBV6-5 to TRBJ1-2; D remains unclear. Germline V gene lookup returns CDR1 MNHEY and CDR2 SVGAGI. The germline V and J ends were trimmed by 7 bases and 6 bases, with 3 bases remaining between them. CDR3 size: 9 residues. CDR3 sequence (DNA): TGTGCCAGCACGGATGGCTACACCTTC. It specifies CASTDGYTF.

The chain is built from TRBV19 and TRBJ2-1; 11 positions match TRBD2. V shed 3 bases, J shed 4 bases, and the junction held 20 bases outside the gene matches. CDR3 length: 21 residues. Germline CDR1 LNHDA, CDR2 SQIVND (reference sequence). CDR3 protein: CASSIWASGLAETRGYNEQFF. In DNA, the CDR3 is TGTGCCAGTAGTATTTGGGCCTCGGGACTAGCGGAAACACGCGGATACAATGAGCAGTTCTTC.

A remark on this clone: Since no conserved phenylalanine or tryptophan closes the CDR3, a read error is the likely cause. V gene TRBV10-3 combines with J gene TRBJ2-6; 11 bases match TRBD1. Trimming removed 10 bases from V and 7 bases from J; junction bases left unmatched: 18. The CDR3 sequence is 18 residues long. Germline-derived CDR1 and CDR2 are ENHRY and SYGVKD. Here the CDR3 reads CATLARSGTGGFANVLTL. The CDR3 nucleotides are TGTGCCACCCTCGCTCGGAGCGGGACAGGGGGGTTCGCCAACGTCCTGACTTTA.

V and J are TRBV19 and TRBJ2-4, with D maybe TRBD1 (5 bases). CDR1 is LNHDA, CDR2 SQIVND, per germline (reference sequence). This CDR3 has 12 amino acids. V was cut by 5 bases and J by 8 bases, with 10 bases left in between. For the CDR3, the DNA is TGTGCCAGTAGTCCCCGCAGGGACATTCAGTACTTC. Translating it yields CASSPRRDIQYF.

Worth noting for this clone: Within the sample, other DNA sequences also encode this same CDR3. J is TRBJ1-5 and V is TRBV30; D not certain. V was clipped by 0 bases and J by 1 base, with 4 bases between them. The CDR3 covers 13 residues. Germline V CDR1 and CDR2: GTSNPN, SVGIG (reference sequence). The CDR3 DNA follows: TGTGCCTGGAGTGTAGGCAGCAATCAGCCCCAGCATTTT. It is translated as CAWSVGSNQPQHF.

This rearrangement joins TRBV9 to TRBJ1-2; no reliable D call. V was trimmed by 0 bases and J by 4 bases, leaving 10 bases between them. The V gene's germline CDR1 is SGDLS and CDR2 YYNGEE. This CDR3 has 14 amino acids. CDR3 region: CASSVDAAVYGYTF. Here the CDR3 DNA reads TGTGCCAGCAGCGTAGATGCGGCGGTCTATGGCTACACCTTC.

The rearrangement links TRBV11-2 to TRBJ1-2; D remains ambiguous. Germline-derived CDR1 and CDR2 are SGHAT and FQNNGV. CDR3 size: 17 residues. Trimming stripped 0 bases from V and 6 bases from J, with 20 bases between. The CDR3 sequence: CASSLEAEGFNLDGYTF. Here the CDR3 DNA reads TGTGCCAGCAGCTTAGAAGCGGAGGGTTTTAACTTGGATGGCTACACCTTC. Full variable domain (outside the CDR3, taken from reference TRBV11-2 and TRBJ1-2): EAGVAQSPRYKIIEKRQSVAFWCNPISGHATLYWYQQILGQGPKLLIQFQNNGVVDDSQLPKDRFSAERLKGVDSTLKIQPAKLEDSAVYLCASSLEAEGFNLDGYTFGSGTRLTVV.

The chain combines TRBV5-5 with TRBJ2-2; D not resolved. Germline CDR1 reads SGHKS; CDR2 reads YYEKEE (reference sequence). The CDR3 is 16 amino acids. Between the trimmed V and J ends, which lost 3 bases and 0 bases, there was a span of 12 bases. In nucleotides, the CDR3 is TGTGCCAGCAGCTCCACTCGCCAGACGAACACCGGGGAGCTGTTTTTT. It yields the protein CASSSTRQTNTGELFF.

This chain joins TRBV14 and TRBJ2-1, with 13 bases identical to TRBD2. CDR3 length: 17 residues. From germline, CDR1 is SGHDN and CDR2 FVKESK. V shed 0 bases and J 5 bases; nucleotides not matched to a gene: 4. The CDR3 DNA follows: TGTGCCAGCAGCCAAGATGGGACTAGCGGGACTGACAATGAGCAGTTCTTC. It is translated as CASSQDGTSGTDNEQFF.

The gene calls are TRBV2 and TRBJ1-5; tentatively, D is TRBD1 (5 bases). Germline V gives CDR1 SNHLY, CDR2 FYNNEI. This CDR3 region has 16 residues. Trimming shortened V by 3 bases and J by 4 bases, and 16 bases separated the two germline ends. CDR3 in amino acids: CASSDFGGPHNQPQHF. The CDR3 DNA reads as TGTGCCAGCAGTGATTTCGGGGGTCCCCATAATCAGCCCCAGCATTTT.

J is TRBJ1-4 and V is TRBV28; D possibly corresponds to TRBD1 (6 bases). V was pared by 6 bases and J by 0 bases, with 17 bases between. The CDR3 covers 17 residues. CDR1 is MDHEN, CDR2 SYDVKM, per germline. CDR3 region: CASRRRFRGATNEKLFF. The CDR3 region has the DNA TGTGCCAGCAGGCGGCGATTCAGGGGAGCAACTAATGAAAAACTGTTTTTT.

This rearrangement joins TRBV2 to TRBJ1-2; D remains unclear. V was pared by 5 bases and J by 4 bases, with 8 bases between. Per the germline V gene, CDR1 is SNHLY and CDR2 is FYNNEI. The CDR3 covers 12 residues. CDR3 bases: TGTGCCAGCAGTCGGGATTTCTATGGCTACACCTTC. Protein sequence: CASSRDFYGYTF. Supplemented by reference TRBV2 and TRBJ1-2, the full variable domain reads EPEVTQTPSHQVTQMGQEVILRCVPISNHLYFYWYRQILGQKVEFLVSFYNNEISEKSEIFDDQFSVERPDGSNFTLKIRSTKLEDSAMYFCASSRDFYGYTFGSGTRLTVV.

The chain uses TRBV7-2 and TRBJ2-5, with D hard to call. Trimming removed 2 bases at V and 1 base at J, with 5 bases between. This CDR3 has 13 amino acids. From germline, CDR1 is SGHTA and CDR2 FQGNSA. CDR3 bases: TGTGCCAGCAGCTTAAGTCTCCAAGAGACCCAGTACTTC. Its translation is CASSLSLQETQYF.

The chain employs TRBV14 and TRBJ2-3; 9 positions agree with TRBD2. Germline V gene sequence: CDR1 SGHDN, CDR2 FVKESK. CDR3 length: 17 residues. The V segment lost 3 bases and the J segment 5 bases; nucleotides outside the gene matches: 12. The CDR3 DNA is TGTGCCAGCAGCCACCCCGCCAATAGCGGGGGAGGAGATACGCAGTATTTT. Amino acid sequence: CASSHPANSGGGDTQYF. Variable domain in full (rest from reference TRBV14 and TRBJ2-3): EAGVTQFPSHSVIEKGQTVTLRCDPISGHDNLYWYRRVMGKEIKFLLHFVKESKQDESGMPNNRFLAERTGGTYSTLKVQPAELEDSGVYFCASSHPANSGGGDTQYFGPGTRLTVL.

The genes are TRBV28 and TRBJ1-1, with 8 positions matching TRBD1. The germline gives CDR1 MDHEN, CDR2 SYDVKM. The junction had 10 bases not matched to a gene; V was cut back by 6 bases and J by 4 bases. The length of the CDR3 is 15 residues. Here the CDR3 reads CASSRFRGRVTEAFF. CDR3 bases: TGTGCCAGCAGCCGCTTCAGGGGGCGCGTCACTGAAGCTTTCTTT.

The CDR3 reads CSGERPFYNEQFF. The DNA of the CDR3 is TGCAGTGGAGAGCGGCCTTTCTACAATGAGCAGTTCTTC. This chain uses TRBV29-1 with TRBJ2-1, with D maybe TRBD2 (5 bases). CDR1 SQVTM and CDR2 ANQGSEA come from the germline V gene. CDR3 size: 13 residues.